This TCR beta chain was obtained from a study of cytomegalovirus exposure and HLA in healthy donors. Across the study: Earlier, 110 million or so unique TCR beta sequences were recovered from 200 million or so T cells by an analysis.

Germline V gene lookup returns CDR1 MNHEY and CDR2 SVGAGI. Germline trimming cut 4 bases from V and 9 bases from J; bases unmatched to any gene: 8. This CDR3 has 16 amino acids. 13 Jbeta primers and 60 Vbeta primers were used for the PCR. Clones were sequenced by immunoSEQ multiplex PCR, and TCRdb holds only the in-frame ones, with some missing. The data contain about 140,000 clones, approximately 86% of them singletons. This TCR derives from a woman aged 40 to 50 in good health and CMV-seronegative. The chain uses TRBV6-5 and TRBJ2-3, with TRBD2 matching 15 bases. The sequencing sample was made of PBMCs. For the CDR3, the DNA is TGTGCCAGCAGTTCCCCGGGACTAGCGGGAGGATGGACGCAGTATTTT. It encodes CASSSPGLAGGWTQYF.